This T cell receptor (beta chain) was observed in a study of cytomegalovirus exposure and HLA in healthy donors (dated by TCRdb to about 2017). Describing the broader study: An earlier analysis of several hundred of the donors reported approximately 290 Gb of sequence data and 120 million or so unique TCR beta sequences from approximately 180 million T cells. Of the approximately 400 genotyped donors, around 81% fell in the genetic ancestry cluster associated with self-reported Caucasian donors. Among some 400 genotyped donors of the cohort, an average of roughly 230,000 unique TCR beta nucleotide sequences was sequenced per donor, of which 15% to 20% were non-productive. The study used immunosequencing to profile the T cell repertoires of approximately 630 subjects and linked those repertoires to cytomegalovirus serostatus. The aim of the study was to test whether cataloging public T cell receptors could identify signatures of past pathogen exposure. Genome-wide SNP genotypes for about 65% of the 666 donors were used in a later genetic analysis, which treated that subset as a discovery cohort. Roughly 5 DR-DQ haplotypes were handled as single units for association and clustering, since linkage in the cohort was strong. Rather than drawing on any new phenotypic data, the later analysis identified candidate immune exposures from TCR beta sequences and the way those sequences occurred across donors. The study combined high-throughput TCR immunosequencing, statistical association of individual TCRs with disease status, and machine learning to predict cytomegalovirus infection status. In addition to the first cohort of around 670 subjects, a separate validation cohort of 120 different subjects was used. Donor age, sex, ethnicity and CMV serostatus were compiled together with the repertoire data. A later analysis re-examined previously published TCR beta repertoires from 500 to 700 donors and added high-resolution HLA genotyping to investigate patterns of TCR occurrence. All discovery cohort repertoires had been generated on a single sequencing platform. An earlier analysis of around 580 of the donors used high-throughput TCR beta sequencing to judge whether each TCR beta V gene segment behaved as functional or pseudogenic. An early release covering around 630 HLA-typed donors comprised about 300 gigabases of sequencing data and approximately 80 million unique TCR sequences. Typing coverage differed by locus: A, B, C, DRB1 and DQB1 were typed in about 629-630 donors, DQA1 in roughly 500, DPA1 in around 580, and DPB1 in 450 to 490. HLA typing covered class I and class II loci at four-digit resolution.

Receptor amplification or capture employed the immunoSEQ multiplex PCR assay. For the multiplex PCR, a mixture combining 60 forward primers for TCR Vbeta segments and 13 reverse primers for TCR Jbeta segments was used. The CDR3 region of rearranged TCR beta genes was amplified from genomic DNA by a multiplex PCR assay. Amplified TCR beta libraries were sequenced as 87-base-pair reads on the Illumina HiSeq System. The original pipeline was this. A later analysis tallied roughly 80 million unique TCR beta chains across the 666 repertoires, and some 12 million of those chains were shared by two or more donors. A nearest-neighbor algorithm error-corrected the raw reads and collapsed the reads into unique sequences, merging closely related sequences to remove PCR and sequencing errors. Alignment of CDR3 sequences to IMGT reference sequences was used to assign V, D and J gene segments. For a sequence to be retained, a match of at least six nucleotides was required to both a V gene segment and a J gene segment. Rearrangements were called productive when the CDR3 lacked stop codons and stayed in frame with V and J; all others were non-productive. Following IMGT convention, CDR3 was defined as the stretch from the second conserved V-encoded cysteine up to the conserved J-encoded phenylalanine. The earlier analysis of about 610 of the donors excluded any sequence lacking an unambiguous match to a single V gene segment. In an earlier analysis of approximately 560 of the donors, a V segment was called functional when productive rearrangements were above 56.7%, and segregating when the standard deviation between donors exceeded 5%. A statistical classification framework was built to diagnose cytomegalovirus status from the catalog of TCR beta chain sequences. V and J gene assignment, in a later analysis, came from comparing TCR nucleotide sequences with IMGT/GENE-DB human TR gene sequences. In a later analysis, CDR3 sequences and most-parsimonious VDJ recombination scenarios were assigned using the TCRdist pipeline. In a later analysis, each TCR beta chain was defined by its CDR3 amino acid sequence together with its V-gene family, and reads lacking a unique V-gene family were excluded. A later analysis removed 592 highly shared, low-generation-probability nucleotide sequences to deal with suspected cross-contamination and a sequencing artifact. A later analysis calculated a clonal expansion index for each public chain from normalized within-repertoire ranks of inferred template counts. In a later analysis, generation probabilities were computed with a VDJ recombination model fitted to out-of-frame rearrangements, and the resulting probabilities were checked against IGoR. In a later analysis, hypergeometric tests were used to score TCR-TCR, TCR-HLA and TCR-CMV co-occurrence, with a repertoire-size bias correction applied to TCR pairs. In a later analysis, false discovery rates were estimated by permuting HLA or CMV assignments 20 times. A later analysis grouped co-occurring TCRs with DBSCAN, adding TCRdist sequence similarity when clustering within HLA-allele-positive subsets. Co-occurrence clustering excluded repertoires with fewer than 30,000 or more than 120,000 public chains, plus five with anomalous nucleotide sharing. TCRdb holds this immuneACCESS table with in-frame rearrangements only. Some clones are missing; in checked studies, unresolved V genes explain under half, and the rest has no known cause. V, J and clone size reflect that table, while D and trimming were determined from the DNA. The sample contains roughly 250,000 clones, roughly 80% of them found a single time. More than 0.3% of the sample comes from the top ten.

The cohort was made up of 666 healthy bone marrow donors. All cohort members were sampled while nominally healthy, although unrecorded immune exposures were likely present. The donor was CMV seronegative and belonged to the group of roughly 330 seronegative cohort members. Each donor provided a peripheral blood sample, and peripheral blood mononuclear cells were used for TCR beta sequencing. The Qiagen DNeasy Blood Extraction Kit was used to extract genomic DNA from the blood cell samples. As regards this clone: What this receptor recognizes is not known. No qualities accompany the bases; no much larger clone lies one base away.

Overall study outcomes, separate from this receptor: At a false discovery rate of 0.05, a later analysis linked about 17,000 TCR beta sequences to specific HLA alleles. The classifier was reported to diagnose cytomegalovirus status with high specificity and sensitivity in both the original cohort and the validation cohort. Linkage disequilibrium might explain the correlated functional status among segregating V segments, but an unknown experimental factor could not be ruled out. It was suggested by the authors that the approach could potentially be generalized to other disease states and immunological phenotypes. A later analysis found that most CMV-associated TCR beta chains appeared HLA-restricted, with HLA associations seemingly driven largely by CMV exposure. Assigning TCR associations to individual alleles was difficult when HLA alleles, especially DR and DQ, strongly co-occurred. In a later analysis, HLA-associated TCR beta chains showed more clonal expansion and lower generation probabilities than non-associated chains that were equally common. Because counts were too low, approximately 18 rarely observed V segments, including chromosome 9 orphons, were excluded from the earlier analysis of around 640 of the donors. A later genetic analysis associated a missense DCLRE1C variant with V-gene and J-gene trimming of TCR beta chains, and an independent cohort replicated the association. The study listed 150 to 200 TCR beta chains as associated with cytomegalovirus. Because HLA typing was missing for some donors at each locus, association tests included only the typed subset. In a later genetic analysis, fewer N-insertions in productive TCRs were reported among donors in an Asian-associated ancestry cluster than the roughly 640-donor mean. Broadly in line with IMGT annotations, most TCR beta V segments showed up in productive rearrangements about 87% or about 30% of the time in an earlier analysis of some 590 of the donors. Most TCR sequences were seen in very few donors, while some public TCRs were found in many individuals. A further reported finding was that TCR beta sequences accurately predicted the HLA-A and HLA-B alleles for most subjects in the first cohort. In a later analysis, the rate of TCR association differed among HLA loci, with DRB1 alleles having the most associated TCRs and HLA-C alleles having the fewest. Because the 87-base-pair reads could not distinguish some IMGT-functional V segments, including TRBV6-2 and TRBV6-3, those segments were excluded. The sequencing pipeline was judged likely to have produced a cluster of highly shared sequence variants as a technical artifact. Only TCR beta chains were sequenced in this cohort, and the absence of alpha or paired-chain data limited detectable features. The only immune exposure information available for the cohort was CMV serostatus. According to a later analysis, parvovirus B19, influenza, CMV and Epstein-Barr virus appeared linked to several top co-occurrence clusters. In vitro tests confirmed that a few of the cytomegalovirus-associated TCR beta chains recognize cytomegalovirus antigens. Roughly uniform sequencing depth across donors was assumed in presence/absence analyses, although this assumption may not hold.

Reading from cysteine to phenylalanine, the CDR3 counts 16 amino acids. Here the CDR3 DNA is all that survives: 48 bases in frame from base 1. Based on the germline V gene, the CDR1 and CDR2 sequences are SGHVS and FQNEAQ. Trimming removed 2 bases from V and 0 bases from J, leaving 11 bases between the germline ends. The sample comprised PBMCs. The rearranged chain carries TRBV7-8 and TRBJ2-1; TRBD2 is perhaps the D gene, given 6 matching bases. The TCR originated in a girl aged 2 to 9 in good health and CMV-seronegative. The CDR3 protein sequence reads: CASSLKGGSSYNEQFF. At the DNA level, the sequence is TGTGCCAGCAGCTTAAAGGGAGGTAGCTCCTACAATGAGCAGTTCTTC.